These 28 T cell receptor beta chains originate from one sample sequenced in a study of PD-L1 blockade in urothelial cancer. Measured with immunoSEQ multiplex PCR; TCRdb has only the in-frame clones, and not every one. The sample yields roughly 20,000 clones, just over 85% seen once. The input for sequencing was PBMCs, taken around atezolizumab (anti-PD-L1) treatment. Receptors originate from a man between 50 and 59 years old with urothelial cancer.

This chain connects TRBV7-2 to TRBJ2-1; D may be TRBD2 (6 bases). Germline CDR1 SGHTA, CDR2 FQGNSA. The CDR3 runs 16 residues. Trimming removed 5 bases from V and 8 bases from J, with 22 bases in between. CDR3 DNA sequence: TGTGCCAGCAGCCCTCCGGGACTCCCAACGGGACATGAGCAGTTCTTC. Encoded protein: CASSPPGLPTGHEQFF.

CDR3 residues: CASSEVSSRGGGRGDTQYF. In DNA form, the CDR3 reads TGTGCCAGCAGTGAAGTCAGCTCCCGCGGCGGGGGTAGAGGGGATACGCAGTATTTT. This chain uses TRBV6-1 with TRBJ2-3; 7 bases align to TRBD2. The CDR3 runs 19 residues. V dropped 1 base and J dropped 6; count of bases not matched to a gene: 19. The germline V gene encodes CDR1 MNHNS and CDR2 SASEGT.

CDR3 in amino acids: CASSPQGDYGYTF. The CDR3 DNA reads TGTGCCAGCAGCCCACAGGGCGACTATGGCTACACCTTC. J is TRBJ1-2 and V is TRBV9, with D possibly TRBD1 on 6 matching bases. Per the germline V gene, CDR1 is SGDLS and CDR2 is YYNGEE. The V end was cut by 4 bases, the J end by 3 bases, with 10 bases between. The CDR3 runs 13 residues.

J is TRBJ2-3 and V is TRBV10-2, with TRBD2 matching 10 bases. Per the germline V gene, CDR1 is WSHSY and CDR2 is SAAADI. V trimming: 10 bases; J trimming: 0 bases; junction bases outside the gene matches: 4. This CDR3 has 14 residues. The CDR3 here is CATSTSGSTDTQYF. The CDR3 bases are TGCGCCACCTCGACTAGCGGGAGCACAGATACGCAGTATTTT.

The V call is TRBV19, the J call TRBJ2-7; 7 nucleotides align to TRBD1. V trimming: 7 bases; J trimming: 6 bases; junction bases outside the gene matches: 6. Germline lookup yields CDR1 LNHDA and CDR2 SQIVND (reference sequence). The CDR3 sequence is 12 residues long. The CDR3 loop is CASIRGQGEQYF. CDR3 nucleotides: TGTGCCAGTATTAGGGGGCAGGGCGAGCAGTACTTC.

The rearrangement uses TRBV15 and TRBJ2-4, with D maybe TRBD1 (6 bases). Germline V lookup: CDR1 LNHNV, CDR2 YYDKDF (reference sequence). Trimming pared 3 bases from V and 4 bases from J, leaving 10 bases between. This CDR3 is built from 14 residues. This CDR3 is CATSSQTGKNIQYF. CDR3 DNA: TGTGCCACCAGCAGCCAAACAGGGAAAAACATTCAGTACTTC.

This chain connects TRBV7-2 to TRBJ2-3, with a tentative D call TRBD1 (6 bases). CDR3 length: 15 residues. CDR1 is SGHTA and CDR2 is FQGNSA in the germline V gene. V lost 1 base to trimming and J lost 4 bases, with 12 bases between them. The CDR3 spells CASSLGGTTSDTQYF. In DNA form, the CDR3 reads TGTGCCAGCAGCTTAGGTGGGACAACCTCAGATACGCAGTATTTT.

This clone was seen a few times. The V call is TRBV10-3, the J call TRBJ1-6; the match to TRBD1 covers 9 bases. The CDR3 consists of 15 residues. The V gene's germline CDR1 is ENHRY and CDR2 SYGVKD. The V and J ends lost 3 bases and 8 bases, in that order; junction bases with no gene match: 5. The CDR3 loop is CAISENRGHYSPLHF. DNA of the CDR3: TGTGCCATCAGTGAAAACAGGGGGCATTATTCACCCCTCCACTTT.

The chain joins TRBV30 to TRBJ2-2; D is ambiguous. V lost 1 base and J 4 bases, leaving 7 bases between the germline ends. CDR3 length: 13 amino acids. The V gene's germline CDR1 is GTSNPN and CDR2 SVGIG (reference sequence). CDR3 nucleotides: TGTGCCTGGAGTGGGGCAGTCACCGGGGAGCTGTTTTTT. Its protein is CAWSGAVTGELFF.

The chain carries TRBV7-6 and TRBJ2-1, with 10 positions matching TRBD2. The V gene end was trimmed by 5 bases and the J gene end by 6 bases; junction bases not matched to a gene: 10. The CDR3 has 16 amino acids. Germline V CDR1 and CDR2: SGHVS, FNYEAQ. CDR3 coding DNA: TGTGCCAGCAGCCGCCCACTAGCGGGACGGGGCAATGAGCAGTTCTTC. This gives the protein CASSRPLAGRGNEQFF.

V and J are TRBV7-2 and TRBJ2-5; maybe TRBD1 (6 bases). V was pared by 6 bases and J by 2 bases, with 10 bases between. The CDR3 sequence is 13 residues long. In germline, CDR1 is SGHTA, CDR2 FQGNSA. DNA for the CDR3: TGTGCCAGCAGTAGGACAGTACAAGAGACCCAGTACTTC. Protein product: CASSRTVQETQYF. Drawing the rest from reference TRBV7-2 and TRBJ2-5, the complete variable domain is GAGVSQSPSNKVTEKGKDVELRCDPISGHTALYWYRQSLGQGLEFLIYFQGNSAPDKSGLPSDRFSAERTGGSVSTLTIQRTQQEDSAVYLCASSRTVQETQYFGPGTRLLVL.

This chain uses TRBV7-9 with TRBJ2-3; D is possibly TRBD1 (6 bases). The V and J ends lost 0 bases and 4 bases respectively, with 14 bases between them. Germline V gene lookup returns CDR1 SEHNR and CDR2 FQNEAQ (reference sequence). The CDR3 length is 16 residues. CDR3 in DNA: TGTGCCAGCAGCTTAGCGATAAACAGGGTCGCAGATACGCAGTATTTT. Its protein product is CASSLAINRVADTQYF.

The chain is built from TRBV2 and TRBJ1-3; 12 nucleotides agree with TRBD1. The CDR3 has 16 amino acids. V lost 6 bases and J lost 0; bases outside the gene matches: 3. Per the germline V gene, CDR1 is SNHLY and CDR2 is FYNNEI. CDR3 DNA: TGTGCCAGCAGGGTGGGACAGGGGGCCTCTGGAAACACCATATATTTT. This codes for CASRVGQGASGNTIYF.

CDR3 region: CASSFSTGEFSYEQYF. In DNA, the CDR3 is TGTGCCAGCAGTTTCTCCACAGGGGAATTCTCCTACGAGCAGTACTTC. The J gene is TRBJ2-7, the V gene TRBV27; 7 bases fit TRBD1. This CDR3 contains 16 residues. The V gene end was trimmed by 3 bases and the J gene end by 0 bases; junction bases not matched to a gene: 8. Germline assignment: CDR1 MNHEY and CDR2 SMNVEV (reference sequence).

The gene calls are TRBV6-5 and TRBJ2-2; 9 bases line up with TRBD1. Germline CDR1 reads MNHEY; CDR2 reads SVGAGI. The CDR3 is 14 amino acids. The ends lost 9 bases at V and 5 bases at J; junction bases unmatched: 7. Here the CDR3 reads CASKQGAWTGELFF. In nucleotides, the CDR3 is TGTGCCAGTAAACAGGGGGCATGGACCGGGGAGCTGTTTTTT.

The rearrangement joins TRBV11-1 to TRBJ2-5; tentatively, D is TRBD2 (6 bases). V gave up 2 bases and J gave up 0 bases, with 10 bases separating them. The germline V gene has CDR1 SGHAT and CDR2 FQDESV (reference sequence). The CDR3 loop spans 15 amino acids. The chain's CDR3 is CASSLLARYQETQYF. As DNA, the CDR3 is TGTGCCAGCAGCTTACTAGCGCGATACCAAGAGACCCAGTACTTC. Full variable domain (missing parts from reference TRBV11-1 and TRBJ2-5): EAEVAQSPRYKITEKSQAVAFWCDPISGHATLYWYRQILGQGPELLVQFQDESVVDDSQLPKDRFSAERLKGVDSTLKIQPAELGDSAMYLCASSLLARYQETQYFGPGTRLLVL.

The count of this clone is one. This chain links TRBV9 with TRBJ1-2; D unresolved. This CDR3 has 15 residues. The V gene's germline CDR1 is SGDLS and CDR2 YYNGEE. Trimming left V 4 bases short and J 3 bases short, with 16 bases between. This CDR3 is CASSPRTGLDYGYTF. The CDR3 nucleotides are TGTGCCAGCAGCCCAAGGACTGGCCTCGACTATGGCTACACCTTC.

The rearrangement joins TRBV19 to TRBJ2-7, with 7 bases identical to TRBD2. CDR3 length: 13 amino acids. V lost 4 bases and J lost 6; bases outside the gene matches: 6. CDR1 and CDR2 from the germline V gene are LNHDA and SQIVND (reference sequence). The CDR3 sequence: CASSNQVAGEQYF. In DNA, the CDR3 is TGTGCCAGTAGTAACCAGGTAGCGGGCGAGCAGTACTTC.

This clone was picked up one time. The V and J genes are TRBV4-3 and TRBJ2-7; 9 nucleotides align to TRBD1. This CDR3 spans 14 amino acids. Per germline, CDR1 LGHNA and CDR2 YSLEER. Losses at the gene ends were 4 bases for V and 3 bases for J; bases not matched to a gene: 4. CDR3 nucleotides: TGCGCCAGCAGCCGGGACAGGGCAATCTACGAGCAGTACTTC. This translates into CASSRDRAIYEQYF.

This chain links TRBV10-1 with TRBJ2-3; the D gene is possibly TRBD2 (5 bases). The germline gives CDR1 WNHNN, CDR2 SYGVQD (reference sequence). The V and J ends lost 2 bases and 12 bases respectively, with 15 bases between them. The CDR3 runs to 13 residues. CDR3 sequence: CASSEKRASRQYF. The CDR3 DNA sequence: TGCGCCAGCAGTGAGAAAAGGGCTAGCCGCCAGTATTTT.

This clone was observed a few times. The chain couples TRBV30 to TRBJ1-2; the D is unclear. Between the trimmed V and J ends, which lost 1 base and 3 bases, there was a span of 12 bases. CDR1 GTSNPN and CDR2 SVGIG come from the germline V gene (reference sequence). The CDR3 contains 14 residues. The DNA for the CDR3 is TGTGCCTGGAGTGCCGGGTCCTTCTACTATGGCTACACCTTC. It specifies CAWSAGSFYYGYTF. Combining the CDR3 with reference TRBV30 and TRBJ1-2 gives the whole variable domain SQTIHQWPATLVQPVGSPLSLECTVEGTSNPNLYWYRQAAGRGLQLLFYSVGIGQISSEVPQNLSASRPQDRQFILSSKKLLLSDSGFYLCAWSAGSFYYGYTFGSGTRLTVV.

The V call is TRBV28, the J call TRBJ1-5; D is unresolved. The CDR3 extends over 15 amino acids. Germline V gene lookup returns CDR1 MDHEN and CDR2 SYDVKM. Trimming stripped 2 bases from V and 0 bases from J, with 8 bases between. CDR3 coding DNA: TGTGCCAGCAGTTTAACTTTCCCTAGCAATCAGCCCCAGCATTTT. Translated, it gives CASSLTFPSNQPQHF.

The chain uses TRBV6-5 and TRBJ2-7, with D possibly being TRBD1 (6 bases). This CDR3 spans 13 amino acids. Germline V gene sequence: CDR1 MNHEY, CDR2 SVGAGI. Trimming removed 8 bases from V and 6 bases from J, with 17 bases in between. CDR3 nucleotides: TGTGCCAGCGGAACAAAGACAGGCGGCGAGCAGTACTTC. Its translation is CASGTKTGGEQYF.

The chain employs TRBV28 and TRBJ2-1, with TRBD1 as a possible D gene (5 bases). CDR1 is MDHEN, CDR2 SYDVKM, per germline. Between the trimmed V and J ends, which lost 3 bases and 5 bases, there was a span of 11 bases. This CDR3 spans 14 amino acids. Here the CDR3 DNA reads TGTGCCAGCAGTTTGTTGACAGCAAACAATGAGCAGTTCTTC. Translated, it gives CASSLLTANNEQFF.

The chain carries TRBV25-1 and TRBJ1-2, with a weak D call TRBD1 (6 bases). V dropped 4 bases and J dropped 7 bases, with 16 bases sitting between them. Germline V lookup: CDR1 MGHDK, CDR2 SYGVNS. CDR3 size: 14 residues. The CDR3 DNA sequence: TGTGCCAGCAGTGGTTCCGGGACAAAGGGTGGCTACACCTTC. It codes for CASSGSGTKGGYTF.

The V and J genes are TRBV15 and TRBJ2-2; TRBD1 aligns across 8 bases. Germline CDR1 is LNHNV and CDR2 is YYDKDF (reference sequence). With 0 bases clipped from V and 3 bases from J, the junction kept 3 bases outside the gene matches. This CDR3 is 16 amino acids long. CDR3 bases: TGTGCCACCAGCAGAGACCCAGGGGGCCACACCGGGGAGCTGTTTTTT. Amino acid sequence: CATSRDPGGHTGELFF.

The gene calls are TRBV9 and TRBJ1-3, with a possible D match to TRBD1 (5 bases). Germline V gene lookup returns CDR1 SGDLS and CDR2 YYNGEE. The ends were cut back, 2 bases at V and 2 bases at J, with 5 bases in the middle. There are 13 residues in the CDR3. The CDR3 region is CASSVRAGNTIYF. In DNA, the CDR3 is TGTGCCAGCAGCGTCAGGGCTGGAAACACCATATATTTT. The variable domain in full, with the rest retrieved from reference TRBV9 and TRBJ1-3, is DSGVTQTPKHLITATGQRVTLRCSPRSGDLSVYWYQQSLDQGLQFLIQYYNGEERAKGNILERFSAQQFPDLHSELNLSSLELGDSALYFCASSVRAGNTIYFGEGSWLTVV.

This clone was detected only a few times. V and J are TRBV9 and TRBJ1-1; tentatively, D is TRBD1 (5 bases). V was cut by 0 bases and J by 1 base, with 10 bases left in between. The V gene's germline CDR1 is SGDLS and CDR2 YYNGEE. The CDR3 has 15 residues. CDR3 sequence: CASSVAGQGNTEAFF. The CDR3 coding sequence is TGTGCCAGCAGCGTAGCTGGTCAGGGGAACACTGAAGCTTTCTTT.